These 5 T cell receptor beta chains originate from one sample sequenced in a study of brain T cells in children with intractable seizures (dated by TCRdb to the early 2020s). Library generation was performed with the immunoSEQ multiplex PCR assay. TCRdb took this table from immuneACCESS and kept in-frame rearrangements with V and J called. Such tables lack part of the clones; where checked against another copy, unresolved V genes explain under half of the gap, and the rest is unexplained. The sample table shows about 340,000 clones, and about 93% are seen once. The ten largest make up about 6% of the sample. The time point label, read with the paper, signifies: blood from clinic visit 5 months post-surgery; TSC patient then seizure free. Sequencing used peripheral blood, obtained more than 4 months after surgery. The receptors come from a boy under two years old with tuberous sclerosis and intractable seizures.

V and J are TRBV5-4 and TRBJ2-1, with TRBD2 matching over 7 bases. The germline CDR1 and CDR2 sequences are SGHNT and YYREEE (reference sequence). Trimming at V came to 1 base and at J to 4 bases, leaving 5 bases not matched to a gene. This CDR3 spans 15 amino acids. The CDR3 region is CASSLWVAGYNEQFF. The CDR3 DNA reads TGTGCCAGCAGCTTGTGGGTAGCGGGTTACAATGAGCAGTTCTTC.

The chain joins TRBV11-2 to TRBJ2-5; TRBD2 matches 11 bases. CDR3 size: 16 residues. From germline, CDR1 is SGHAT and CDR2 FQNNGV. The J segment lost 3 bases and the V segment lost 2 bases, leaving 5 bases of the junction unmatched. The CDR3 region has the DNA TGTGCCAGCAGCTTAACTAGCGGGGGAGGGGAAGAGACCCAGTACTTC. It yields the protein CASSLTSGGGEETQYF.

This chain connects TRBV4-1 to TRBJ2-5, with a tentative D call TRBD2 (5 bases). There are 15 residues in the CDR3. The V gene lost 1 base and the J gene lost 0 bases, with 9 bases spanning the gap. Germline V gene lookup returns CDR1 MGHRA and CDR2 YSYEKL. The CDR3 sequence is CASSQVEDYQETQYF. CDR3 coding DNA: TGCGCCAGCAGCCAAGTGGAGGACTACCAAGAGACCCAGTACTTC.

This clone was seen a single time. The J gene is TRBJ2-7, the V gene TRBV9; weak D call: TRBD2 (7 bases). Per the germline V gene, CDR1 is SGDLS and CDR2 is YYNGEE. The CDR3 consists of 15 residues. Trimming stripped 0 bases from V and 5 bases from J, with 15 bases between. CDR3 region: CASSVGGGRGDEQYF. The CDR3 DNA reads as TGTGCCAGCAGCGTAGGAGGAGGGAGGGGGGACGAGCAGTACTTC.

This clone was observed once. The genes are TRBV10-3 and TRBJ2-5; 8 bases are a match to TRBD2. Germline assignment: CDR1 ENHRY and CDR2 SYGVKD. Unmatched junction bases numbered 4, after V lost 4 bases and J lost 0 bases. This CDR3 spans 15 amino acids. The CDR3 DNA reads as TGTGCCATCAGTGGCAGCGGGGGTTACCAAGAGACCCAGTACTTC. Translation gives CAISGSGGYQETQYF.